The 23 T cell receptor beta chains below come from one sample, sequenced in a study of cytomegalovirus exposure and HLA in healthy donors. The primer mix had 60 Vbeta and 13 Jbeta primers. The data were produced by immunoSEQ multiplex PCR, yet TCRdb's version contains in-frame clones alone and is incomplete. Of about 270,000 clones in the sample, more than 55% were seen once. The specimen sequenced was PBMCs. The receptors come from a female donor in good health and CMV-seronegative.

The chain joins TRBV27 to TRBJ1-2; possible D gene TRBD1, 5 bases. The CDR3 spans 15 residues. Germline CDR1 and CDR2: MNHEY and SMNVEV (reference sequence). The germline V and J ends were trimmed by 8 bases and 3 bases, with 19 bases remaining between them. The CDR3 spells CASPVGPGGDYGYTF. CDR3 sequence (DNA): TGTGCCAGCCCAGTCGGGCCGGGGGGAGACTATGGCTACACCTTC.

This sequence joins TRBV5-1 and TRBJ1-1; the D gene is possibly TRBD1 (5 bases). CDR1 and CDR2 (germline): SGHRS, YFSETQ. The CDR3 extends over 14 amino acids. Trimming took off 3 bases at V and 1 base at J, with 10 bases between the two ends. The CDR3 is CASSSRAPNTEAFF. CDR3 bases: TGCGCCAGCAGCTCCAGGGCCCCGAACACTGAAGCTTTCTTT.

The chain joins TRBV19 to TRBJ1-2, with no clear D. V lost 7 bases, J lost 4 bases, and 13 bases lay in between. Germline V CDR1 and CDR2: LNHDA, SQIVND (reference sequence). This CDR3 has 13 residues. CDR3 residues: CASNISPGYGYTF. The CDR3 DNA is TGTGCCAGTAACATAAGCCCGGGCTATGGCTACACCTTC.

The chain employs TRBV2 and TRBJ1-1, with unresolved D. CDR1 SNHLY and CDR2 FYNNEI come from the germline V gene. The CDR3 totals 14 residues. Trimming shortened V by 8 bases and J by 1 base, and 14 bases separated the two germline ends. CDR3 loop: CASQQRSGNTEAFF. The CDR3 DNA reads as TGTGCCAGCCAGCAGCGGTCAGGGAACACTGAAGCTTTCTTT.

The genes are TRBV6-5 and TRBJ1-2, with TRBD1 identical over 7 bases. From germline, CDR1 is MNHEY and CDR2 SVGAGI. The CDR3 is 13 amino acids. J was trimmed by 10 bases and V by 6 bases; bases with no gene match: 11. The CDR3 here is CASSPQGQVDYTF. Here the CDR3 DNA reads TGTGCCAGCAGCCCACAGGGGCAGGTCGACTACACCTTC.

This clone was seen a few times. The CDR3 is CASSLVGRGTNEQFF. DNA of the CDR3: TGTGCCAGCAGCTTAGTGGGGAGGGGAACCAATGAGCAGTTCTTC. The chain uses TRBV7-9 and TRBJ2-1; 7 bases agree with TRBD2. Trimming took 1 base from V and 6 from J; bases not matched to a gene: 6. The CDR3 spans 15 residues. Germline V gene data show CDR1 as SEHNR and CDR2 as FQNEAQ (reference sequence).

This clone has just one count. The V and J genes are TRBV9 and TRBJ2-5; D perhaps matches TRBD1 (6 bases). V lost 4 bases, J lost 4 bases, and 14 bases lay in between. There are 14 residues in the CDR3. Germline V gene sequence: CDR1 SGDLS, CDR2 YYNGEE. The CDR3 here is CASSTRGGLETQYF. In nucleotides, the CDR3 is TGTGCCAGCAGCACCAGGGGCGGCTTAGAGACCCAGTACTTC. Full variable domain (rest looked up from reference TRBV9 and TRBJ2-5): DSGVTQTPKHLITATGQRVTLRCSPRSGDLSVYWYQQSLDQGLQFLIQYYNGEERAKGNILERFSAQQFPDLHSELNLSSLELGDSALYFCASSTRGGLETQYFGPGTRLLVL.

The CDR3 loop is CAWSTRTGANTEAFF. In nucleotides, the CDR3 is TGTGCCTGGAGTACGAGGACAGGGGCAAACACTGAAGCTTTCTTT. This chain uses TRBV30 with TRBJ1-1; TRBD1 aligns across 9 bases. This CDR3 comprises 15 residues. Germline CDR1 GTSNPN, CDR2 SVGIG (reference sequence). J lost 2 bases, V lost 2 bases, and 6 bases had no gene match.

This chain uses TRBV30 with TRBJ1-1, with 7 bases aligning to TRBD1. V lost 5 bases to trimming and J lost 5 bases; unmatched junction nucleotides: 8. This CDR3 is built from 13 residues. The V gene's germline CDR1 is GTSNPN and CDR2 SVGIG (reference sequence). The DNA for the CDR3 is TGTGCCTGGGGAGGGGGCGCGGGGACTGAAGCTTTCTTT. Its protein is CAWGGGAGTEAFF. Variable domain in full (rest from reference TRBV30 and TRBJ1-1): SQTIHQWPATLVQPVGSPLSLECTVEGTSNPNLYWYRQAAGRGLQLLFYSVGIGQISSEVPQNLSASRPQDRQFILSSKKLLLSDSGFYLCAWGGGAGTEAFFGQGTRLTVV.

The chain uses TRBV28 and TRBJ1-1; unclear D gene. Trimming took 4 bases from V and 0 from J, leaving 9 bases between them. CDR1 and CDR2 (germline): MDHEN, SYDVKM. The CDR3 consists of 14 residues. For the CDR3, the DNA is TGTGCCAGCAGTTCGCGAGTTATGAACACTGAAGCTTTCTTT. This translates into CASSSRVMNTEAFF.

The gene calls are TRBV7-2 and TRBJ2-5; TRBD2 matches 12 bases. Germline CDR1 is SGHTA and CDR2 is FQGNSA. CDR3 length: 16 amino acids. V gave up 5 bases and J gave up 1 base; unmatched junction bases: 5. The CDR3 reads CASSQRLAGVQETQYF. The CDR3 bases are TGTGCCAGCAGCCAGAGACTAGCGGGAGTCCAAGAGACCCAGTACTTC.

The rearrangement joins TRBV28 to TRBJ2-1; 12 bases fit TRBD2. CDR1 is MDHEN, CDR2 SYDVKM, per germline. The CDR3 covers 17 residues. V gave up 8 bases and J gave up 0 bases; unmatched junction bases: 8. The CDR3 nucleotides read TGTGCCAGCCGGACTAGCGGGATTAAACGCTCCTACAATGAGCAGTTCTTC. Its protein is CASRTSGIKRSYNEQFF.

This clone was counted only a few times. This chain links TRBV5-4 with TRBJ2-1; D gene ambiguous. Germline V gene lookup returns CDR1 SGHNT and CDR2 YYREEE (reference sequence). The V and J ends lost 4 bases and 2 bases respectively, with 13 bases between them. The CDR3 runs 15 residues. This CDR3 is CASSLRRAAYNEQFF. The CDR3 DNA follows: TGTGCCAGCAGCCTACGTCGCGCCGCCTACAATGAGCAGTTCTTC.

The V call is TRBV2, the J call TRBJ2-7; 14 nucleotides agree with TRBD2. The length of the CDR3 is 14 residues. The germline CDR1 and CDR2 sequences are SNHLY and FYNNEI. J gave up 3 bases and V 8 bases, and 3 bases lay outside the gene matches. The CDR3 loop reads CASGGLAGDYEQYF. CDR3 in DNA: TGTGCCAGCGGGGGACTAGCGGGAGACTACGAGCAGTACTTC.

In this sample, this clone turned up once. This chain connects TRBV5-4 to TRBJ2-3, with 10 bases that match TRBD1. The CDR3 runs to 16 residues. Germline V gene sequence: CDR1 SGHNT, CDR2 YYREEE (reference sequence). The ends lost 0 bases at V and 1 base at J; junction bases unmatched: 2. The CDR3 DNA is TGTGCCAGCAGCTTGGGACAGGGGGCAGGCACAGATACGCAGTATTTT. Its translation: CASSLGQGAGTDTQYF. Full variable domain (remainder filled in from reference TRBV5-4 and TRBJ2-3): ETGVTQSPTHLIKTRGQQVTLRCSSQSGHNTVSWYQQALGQGPQFIFQYYREEENGRGNFPPRFSGLQFPNYSSELNVNALELDDSALYLCASSLGQGAGTDTQYFGPGTRLTVL.

This sequence joins TRBV15 and TRBJ2-3; D unresolved. The germline gives CDR1 LNHNV, CDR2 YYDKDF (reference sequence). The CDR3 runs to 15 residues. V dropped 5 bases and J dropped 0 bases, with 12 bases sitting between them. The CDR3: CATSGGAYSTDTQYF. The CDR3 nucleotides are TGTGCCACCAGCGGCGGAGCCTATAGCACAGATACGCAGTATTTT.

The chain recombines TRBV7-2 with TRBJ2-7; TRBD1 might be the D (5 bases). V lost 1 base and J lost 3, with 13 bases in between. The germline CDR1 and CDR2 sequences are SGHTA and FQGNSA. The CDR3 is 15 residues long. CDR3 sequence: CASSLVWTPNYEQYF. For the CDR3, the DNA is TGTGCCAGCAGCTTAGTCTGGACACCAAACTACGAGCAGTACTTC.

The genes are TRBV6-5 and TRBJ2-3; TRBD2 matches at 14 bases. V dropped 10 bases and J dropped 10; count of bases not matched to a gene: 10. The CDR3 is 14 residues long. The germline V gene has CDR1 MNHEY and CDR2 SVGAGI. This chain's CDR3 is CATILGLAGGAQYF. The CDR3 nucleotides are TGTGCCACCATACTTGGACTAGCGGGGGGTGCGCAGTATTTT.

The gene calls are TRBV7-2 and TRBJ2-4; a possible D gene is TRBD1 (5 bases). There are 14 residues in the CDR3. V gave up 4 bases and J gave up 2 bases, with 9 bases separating them. Germline loops: CDR1 SGHTA, CDR2 FQGNSA. The CDR3 region is CASSSGFPKNIQYF. The CDR3 nucleotides are TGTGCCAGCAGCTCAGGGTTCCCCAAAAACATTCAGTACTTC.

This sequence joins TRBV2 and TRBJ2-7, with 9 positions matching TRBD1. Germline CDR1 SNHLY, CDR2 FYNNEI. Trimming at V came to 6 bases and at J to 6 bases, leaving 6 bases not matched to a gene. The CDR3 runs to 13 residues. The CDR3 protein is CASSEQGAGEQYF. The DNA for the CDR3 is TGTGCCAGCAGCGAACAGGGGGCGGGCGAGCAGTACTTC.

This rearrangement joins TRBV25-1 to TRBJ1-5; unclear D gene. The CDR3 runs 14 residues. V gave up 1 base and J gave up 3 bases, with 7 bases separating them. Germline-derived CDR1 and CDR2 are MGHDK and SYGVNS. CDR3 DNA sequence: TGTGCCAGCAGTGAATTACAGACCAATCAGCCCCAGCATTTT. This gives the protein CASSELQTNQPQHF.

The chain uses TRBV28 and TRBJ1-1, with D hard to call. Germline-derived CDR1 and CDR2 are MDHEN and SYDVKM. This CDR3 has 17 residues. V lost 2 bases, J lost 4 bases, and 20 bases lay in between. This chain's CDR3 is CASSLRYGAHKITEAFF. CDR3 coding DNA: TGTGCCAGCAGTTTACGGTACGGAGCGCACAAGATCACTGAAGCTTTCTTT. The whole variable domain, remainder taken from reference TRBV28 and TRBJ1-1, is DVKVTQSSRYLVKRTGEKVFLECVQDMDHENMFWYRQDPGLGLRLIYFSYDVKMKEKGDIPEGYSVSREKKERFSLILESASTNQTSMYLCASSLRYGAHKITEAFFGQGTRLTVV.

The chain uses TRBV6-6 and TRBJ1-5; 8 bases are shared with TRBD1. With 5 bases clipped from V and 5 bases from J, the junction kept 2 bases outside the gene matches. From germline, CDR1 is MNHNY and CDR2 SVGAGI (reference sequence). The CDR3 extends over 13 amino acids. The CDR3 bases are TGTGCCAGCAGTGGACAGGGAGATCAGCCCCAGCATTTT. Encoded protein: CASSGQGDQPQHF.